What follows is one TCR beta chain and its context. The trim removed 4 bases at V and 6 bases at J, leaving 14 bases unmatched. CDR3 size: 16 residues. Germline V gene lookup returns CDR1 SGHRS and CDR2 YFSETQ. The sample is drawn from a study of technical replicates of blood from a handful of donors. Libraries were prepared by immunoSEQ multiplex PCR; TCRdb keeps only in-frame clonotypes and omits some of them. The top ten hold under 0.45% of the sample, which has tens of thousands of clones, 80% to 95% seen once. The chain links TRBV5-1 to TRBJ2-3, with 7 bases lining up with TRBD1. The clonotype was recovered from a human donor in good health. Sequenced: T cells isolated from PBMCs. The CDR3 DNA is TGCGCCAGCAGCCCAAAAAGAACAGGGGACGGGGATACGCAGTATTTT. Its protein product is CASSPKRTGDGDTQYF.